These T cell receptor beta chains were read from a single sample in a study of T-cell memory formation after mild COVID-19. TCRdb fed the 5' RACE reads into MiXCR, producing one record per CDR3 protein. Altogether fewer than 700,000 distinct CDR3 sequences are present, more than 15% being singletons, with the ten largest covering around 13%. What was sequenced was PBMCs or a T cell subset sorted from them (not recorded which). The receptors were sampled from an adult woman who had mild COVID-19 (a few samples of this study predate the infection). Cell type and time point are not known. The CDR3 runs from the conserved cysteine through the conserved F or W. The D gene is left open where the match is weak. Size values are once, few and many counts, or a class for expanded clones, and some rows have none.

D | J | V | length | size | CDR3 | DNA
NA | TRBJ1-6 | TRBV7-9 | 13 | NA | CASSFWGDSPLHF | TGTGCCAGCAGCTTTTGGGGGGATTCACCCCTCCACTTT
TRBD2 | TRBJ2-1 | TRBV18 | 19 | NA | CASSPPRGSGGISYNEQFF | TGTGCCAGCTCACCTCCGAGGGGTAGCGGGGGCATCTCCTACAATGAGCAGTTCTTC
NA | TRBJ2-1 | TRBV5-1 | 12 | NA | CASSFAAYEQFF | TGCGCCAGCAGCTTCGCGGCCTACGAGCAGTTCTTC
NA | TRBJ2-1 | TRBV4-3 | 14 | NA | CASSQDRGDNEQFF | TGCGCCAGCAGCCAAGATAGGGGGGACAATGAGCAGTTCTTC
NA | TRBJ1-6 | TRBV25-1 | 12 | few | CASSDYNSPLHF | TGTGCCAGCAGTGATTATAATTCACCCCTCCACTTT
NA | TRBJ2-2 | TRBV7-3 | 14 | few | CASSSAEYTGELFF | TGTGCCAGCAGCTCCGCAGAGTACACCGGGGAGCTGTTTTTT
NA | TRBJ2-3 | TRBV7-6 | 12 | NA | CASSSDYDTQYF | TGTGCCAGCAGCTCGGACTATGATACGCAGTATTTT
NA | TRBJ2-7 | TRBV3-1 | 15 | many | CASSQEGGGSYEQYF | TGTGCCAGCAGCCAAGAAGGAGGGGGATCCTACGAGCAGTACTTC
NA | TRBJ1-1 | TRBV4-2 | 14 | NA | CASSQGSLTAEAFF | TGTGCCAGCAGCCAAGGTTCGTTGACAGCCGAAGCTTTCTTT
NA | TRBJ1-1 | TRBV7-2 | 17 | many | CASSLDVWGAEYTEAFF | TGTGCCAGCAGCTTAGATGTCTGGGGCGCGGAGTACACTGAAGCTTTCTTT
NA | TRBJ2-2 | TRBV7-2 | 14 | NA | CASSTRLGSGELFF | TGTGCCAGCAGCACGAGACTGGGCTCCGGGGAGCTGTTTTTT
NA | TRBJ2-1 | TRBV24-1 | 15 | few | CATSDLRNSYNEQFF | TGTGCCACCAGTGATCTACGGAACTCCTACAATGAGCAGTTCTTC
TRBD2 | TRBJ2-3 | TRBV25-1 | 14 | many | CASSGTSGTDTQYF | TGTGCCAGCAGTGGGACTAGCGGCACAGATACGCAGTATTTT
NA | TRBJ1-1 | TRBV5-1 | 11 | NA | CARARDTEAFF | TGCGCCAGGGCGCGGGACACTGAAGCTTTCTTT
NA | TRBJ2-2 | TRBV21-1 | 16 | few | CALRAAPRPNTGELFF | TGTGCCCTCCGGGCAGCGCCTCGTCCGAACACCGGGGAGCTGTTTTTT
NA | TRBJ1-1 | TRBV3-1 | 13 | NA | CASSRAGGREAFF | TGTGCCAGCAGCCGAGCAGGAGGCAGGGAAGCTTTCTTT
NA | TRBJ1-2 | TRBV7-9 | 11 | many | CASSLGNGYTF | TGTGCCAGCAGCTTAGGGAACGGCTACACCTTC
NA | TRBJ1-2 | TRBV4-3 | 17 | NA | CASSHPYGGTENYGYTF | TGCGCCAGCAGCCACCCCTACGGCGGGACGGAAAACTATGGCTACACCTTC
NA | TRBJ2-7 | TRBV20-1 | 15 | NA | CSAREGQVISYEQYF | TGCAGTGCTAGAGAGGGCCAGGTAATTTCCTACGAGCAGTACTTC
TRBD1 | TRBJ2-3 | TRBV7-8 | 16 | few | CASSLGYRGLTDTQYF | TGTGCCAGCAGCTTAGGTTACAGGGGGCTCACAGATACGCAGTATTTT
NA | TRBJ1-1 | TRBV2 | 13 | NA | CASIIRENTEAFF | TGTGCCAGCATCATCAGGGAGAACACTGAAGCTTTCTTT
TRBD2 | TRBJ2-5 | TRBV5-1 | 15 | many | CASSLSSGSQETQYF | TGCGCCAGCAGCTTGTCCAGCGGGAGCCAAGAGACCCAGTACTTC
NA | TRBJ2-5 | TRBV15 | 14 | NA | CATSRVGSPETQYF | TGTGCCACCAGCAGAGTGGGGTCCCCAGAGACCCAGTACTTC
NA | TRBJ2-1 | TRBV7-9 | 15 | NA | CASSFLRGDYNEQFF | TGTGCCAGCAGCTTCTTAAGGGGGGACTACAATGAGCAGTTCTTC
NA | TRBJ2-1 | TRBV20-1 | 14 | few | CSASLGLSYNEQFF | TGCAGTGCCAGTTTGGGGCTCTCCTACAATGAGCAGTTCTTC
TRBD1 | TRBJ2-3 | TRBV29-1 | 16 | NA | CSVNPNRGRLPNTQYF | TGCAGCGTTAATCCGAACAGGGGCCGATTGCCTAATACGCAGTATTTT
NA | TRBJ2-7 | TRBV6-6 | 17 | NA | CASSYPTRGPWSYEQYF | TGTGCCAGCAGTTACCCGACCAGGGGTCCGTGGTCCTACGAGCAGTACTTC
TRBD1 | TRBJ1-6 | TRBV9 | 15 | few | CASSTRQGWNSPLHF | TGTGCCAGCAGCACCCGACAGGGCTGGAATTCACCCCTCCACTTT
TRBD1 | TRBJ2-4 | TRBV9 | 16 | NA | CASSVAPGTEKNIQYF | TGTGCCAGCAGCGTAGCACCCGGGACAGAGAAAAACATTCAGTACTTC
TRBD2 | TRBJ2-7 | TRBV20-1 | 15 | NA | CSARPLAGDGYEQYF | TGCAGTGCTAGACCCCTAGCGGGAGATGGGTACGAGCAGTACTTC
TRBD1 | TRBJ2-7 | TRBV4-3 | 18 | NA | CASSQVPGQGAMASEQYF | TGCGCCAGCAGCCAAGTCCCCGGACAGGGGGCCATGGCTTCTGAGCAGTACTTC
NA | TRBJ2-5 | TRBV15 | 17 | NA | CATSRDQGIRKGETQYF | TGTGCCACCAGCAGAGATCAGGGTATCCGAAAAGGGGAGACCCAGTACTTC
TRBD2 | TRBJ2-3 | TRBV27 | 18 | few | CASSLLFPSGRSTDTQYF | TGTGCCAGCAGTTTATTATTCCCCAGCGGGAGGAGCACAGATACGCAGTATTTT
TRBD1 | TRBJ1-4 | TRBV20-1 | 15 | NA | CSARTGAQGAGKLFF | TGCAGTGCTAGAACCGGGGCACAGGGGGCCGGAAAACTGTTTTTT
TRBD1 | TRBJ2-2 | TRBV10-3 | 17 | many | CAIRGTALLTDTGELFF | TGTGCCATCAGGGGGACAGCTCTATTGACCGACACCGGGGAGCTGTTTTTT
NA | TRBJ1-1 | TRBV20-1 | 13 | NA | CSASRGSSTEAFF | TGCAGTGCTAGCCGCGGGTCGAGCACTGAAGCTTTCTTT
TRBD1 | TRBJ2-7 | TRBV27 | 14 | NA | CASSQGTDGTEQYF | TGTGCCAGCAGTCAAGGGACAGACGGTACTGAGCAGTACTTC
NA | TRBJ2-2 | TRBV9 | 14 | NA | CASSVVEVGGELFF | TGTGCCAGCAGCGTAGTCGAGGTCGGCGGGGAGCTGTTTTTT
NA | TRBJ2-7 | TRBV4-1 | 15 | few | CASSDKSTVIYEQYF | TGCGCCAGCAGCGACAAATCTACAGTTATCTACGAGCAGTACTTC
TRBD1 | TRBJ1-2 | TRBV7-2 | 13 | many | CASSRDRGHGYTF | TGTGCCAGCAGCCGGGACAGGGGGCATGGCTACACCTTC
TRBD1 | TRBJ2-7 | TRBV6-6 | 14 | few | CASRAGQGSYEQYF | TGTGCCAGCAGAGCCGGACAGGGATCCTACGAGCAGTACTTC
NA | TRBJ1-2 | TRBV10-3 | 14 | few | CAISEFDGGYGYTF | TGTGCCATCAGTGAGTTCGACGGAGGCTATGGCTACACCTTC
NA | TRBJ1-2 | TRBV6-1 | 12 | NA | CASSSGDSGYTF | TGTGCCAGCAGCTCAGGGGATAGCGGCTACACCTTC
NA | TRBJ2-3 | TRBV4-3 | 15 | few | CASSQDSYSTDTQYF | TGCGCCAGCAGCCAAGATTCGTACTCCACAGATACGCAGTATTTT
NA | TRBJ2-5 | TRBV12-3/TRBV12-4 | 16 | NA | CASCVGSGRFQETQYF | TGTGCCAGCTGTGTTGGGAGCGGGCGATTCCAAGAGACCCAGTACTTC
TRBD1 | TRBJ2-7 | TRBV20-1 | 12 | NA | CSARGQGREQYF | TGCAGTGCTAGGGGACAGGGAAGGGAGCAGTACTTC
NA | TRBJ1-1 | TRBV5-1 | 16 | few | CASSSRVAQLNTEAFF | TGCGCCAGCAGCTCCCGAGTAGCACAGCTGAACACTGAAGCTTTCTTT
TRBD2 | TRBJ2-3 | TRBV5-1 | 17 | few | CASSSPGLAGVGDTQYF | TGCGCCAGCAGCTCCCCGGGACTAGCGGGAGTAGGAGATACGCAGTATTTT
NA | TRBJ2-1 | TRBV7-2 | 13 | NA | CASSLEGHNEQFF | TGTGCCAGCAGCTTAGAGGGCCACAATGAGCAGTTCTTC
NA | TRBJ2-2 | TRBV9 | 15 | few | CASSRGTPSPGELFF | TGTGCCAGCAGCCGCGGGACTCCCTCACCCGGGGAGCTGTTTTTT